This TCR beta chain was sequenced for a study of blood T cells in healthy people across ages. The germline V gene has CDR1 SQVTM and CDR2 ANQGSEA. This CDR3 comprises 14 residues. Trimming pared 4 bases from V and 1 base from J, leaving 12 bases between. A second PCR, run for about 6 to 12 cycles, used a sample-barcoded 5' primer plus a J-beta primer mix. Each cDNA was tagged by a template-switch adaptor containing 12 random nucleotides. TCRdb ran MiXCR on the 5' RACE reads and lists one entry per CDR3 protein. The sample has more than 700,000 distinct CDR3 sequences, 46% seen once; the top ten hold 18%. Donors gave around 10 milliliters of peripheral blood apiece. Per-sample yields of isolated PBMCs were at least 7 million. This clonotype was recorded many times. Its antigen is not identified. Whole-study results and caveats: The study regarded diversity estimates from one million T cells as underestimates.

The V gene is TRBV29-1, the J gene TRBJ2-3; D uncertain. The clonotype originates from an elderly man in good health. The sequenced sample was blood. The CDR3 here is CSVVRPWGTDTQYF. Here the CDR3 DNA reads TGCAGCGTTGTGCGCCCTTGGGGCACAGATACGCAGTATTTT.